The next 22 T cell receptor beta chains were all read from a single sample in a study of beta chain features in type 1 diabetes. The isolated RNA, all of it, was reverse transcribed, so expressed TCRB transcripts were what got sequenced. TCRdb's copy holds only in-frame clones and misses some; the assay was immunoSEQ multiplex PCR. This table has 810,000 or so clones, roughly 17% appearing once. The sequenced sample consisted of naive CD4+ T cells from blood. These receptors came from a woman aged 18-35 years in good health.

V usage is TRBV28 and J usage is TRBJ2-7, with D possibly matching TRBD2 (5 bases). Germline V gives CDR1 MDHEN, CDR2 SYDVKM. V shed 5 bases and J shed 8 bases, with 16 bases lying between them. There are 13 residues in the CDR3. The CDR3 region is CASSPGGERKQYF. CDR3 in DNA: TGTGCCAGCAGTCCGGGTGGGGAGCGAAAGCAGTACTTC.

This clone was counted many times. V is TRBV14 and J is TRBJ1-3, with 7 positions matching TRBD1. CDR1 is SGHDN, CDR2 FVKESK, per germline. V shed 2 bases, J shed 5 bases, and the junction held 12 bases outside the gene matches. The CDR3 has 17 residues. The CDR3 here is CASSQPGQPSLRNTIYF. The DNA of the CDR3 is TGTGCCAGCAGCCAACCGGGACAGCCCTCTCTTAGAAACACCATATATTTT.

This clone was found a few times. V is TRBV7-2 and J is TRBJ2-1; 7 nucleotides agree with TRBD2. Trimming at V came to 0 bases and at J to 9 bases, leaving 11 bases not matched to a gene. Germline V gives CDR1 SGHTA, CDR2 FQGNSA. This CDR3 has 16 residues. The CDR3 is CASSLALAGATIEQFF. CDR3 nucleotides: TGTGCCAGCAGCTTAGCTCTCGCGGGAGCTACGATTGAGCAGTTCTTC.

The rearrangement joins TRBV27 to TRBJ2-1; D is unresolved. The CDR3 covers 17 residues. CDR1 and CDR2 (germline): MNHEY, SMNVEV (reference sequence). V lost 5 bases, J lost 4 bases, and 21 bases lay in between. The CDR3 spells CASSPYRRARVYNEQFF. Here the CDR3 DNA reads TGTGCCAGCAGTCCCTACCGTCGGGCTAGGGTATACAATGAGCAGTTCTTC.

Remarks on this clone: Being one base from a much bigger clone, this may be a read error. Within the sample, other DNA sequences also encode this same CDR3. The gene calls are TRBV7-8 and TRBJ1-5; D gene ambiguous. There are 13 residues in the CDR3. From germline, CDR1 is SGHVS and CDR2 FQNEAQ. V gave up 3 bases and J gave up 0 bases, with 3 bases separating them. CDR3 sequence: CASSFNSNQPQHF. CDR3 DNA sequence: TGTGCCAGCAGCTTTAATAGCAATCAGCCCCAGCATTTT.

The V and J genes are TRBV9 and TRBJ2-5, with 9 bases matching TRBD1. Trimming removed 2 bases from V and 13 bases from J; junction bases left unmatched: 21. CDR1 is SGDLS and CDR2 is YYNGEE in the germline V gene. This CDR3 has 17 residues. CDR3 amino acids: CASSVAAGDPGQGIRYF. CDR3 coding DNA: TGTGCCAGCAGCGTGGCAGCTGGGGACCCAGGACAGGGGATTAGGTACTTC.

This rearrangement joins TRBV7-9 to TRBJ2-2, with a possible D match to TRBD2 (6 bases). The V end was cut by 7 bases, the J end by 5 bases, with 20 bases between. From germline, CDR1 is SEHNR and CDR2 FQNEAQ (reference sequence). The CDR3 runs to 16 residues. The DNA of the CDR3 is TGTGCCAGCATCCCGGCGGGACTCTGGATGACCGGGGAGCTGTTTTTT. Its protein product is CASIPAGLWMTGELFF.

There are a few counts of this clone. V gene TRBV27 combines with J gene TRBJ2-1, with D possibly matching TRBD1 (5 bases). V lost 11 bases to trimming and J lost 2 bases, with 22 bases between them. In germline, CDR1 is MNHEY, CDR2 SMNVEV (reference sequence). The CDR3 contains 16 residues. As DNA, the CDR3 is TGTGCCGTAGGGGCGGCGCCACCAGGCCCCTACAATGAGCAGTTCTTC. Its translation: CAVGAAPPGPYNEQFF.

The chain carries TRBV18 and TRBJ2-5, with unresolved D. CDR1 and CDR2 (germline): KGHSH, LQKENI. V was cut by 2 bases and J by 5 bases, with 12 bases left in between. The CDR3 totals 14 residues. This chain's CDR3 is CASSPSASWETQYF. The DNA for the CDR3 is TGTGCCAGCTCACCATCAGCGTCCTGGGAGACCCAGTACTTC.

Regarding this clone: Other DNA sequences in this sample translate to the same CDR3. The CDR3 DNA is TGTGCTAGTGGGCGGGGTCTTAGCGAGCAGTTCTTC. Protein: CASGRGLSEQFF. The V call is TRBV12-5, the J call TRBJ2-1; D is perhaps TRBD2 (6 bases). Germline V gives CDR1 LGHNT, CDR2 FRNRAP. The CDR3 is made up of 12 amino acids. Trimming shortened V by 6 bases and J by 10 bases, and 13 bases separated the two germline ends. The entire variable domain, with the rest obtained from reference TRBV12-5 and TRBJ2-1, is as follows: DARVTQTPRHKVTEMGQEVTMRCQPILGHNTVFWYRQTMMQGLELLAYFRNRAPLDDSGMPKDRFSAEMPDATLATLKIQPSEPRDSAVYFCASGRGLSEQFFGPGTRLTVL.

The chain joins TRBV27 to TRBJ2-2; D is ambiguous. V was clipped by 3 bases and J by 5 bases, with 7 bases between them. The CDR3 sequence is 13 residues long. Germline V lookup: CDR1 MNHEY, CDR2 SMNVEV (reference sequence). CDR3 nucleotide sequence: TGTGCCAGCAGTTTCAGCAGGACCGGGGAGCTGTTTTTT. Its protein is CASSFSRTGELFF.

Regarding this clone: This CDR3 is also generated by other DNA sequences in the sample. The rearrangement links TRBV7-2 to TRBJ2-5, with 10 bases identical to TRBD2. Unmatched junction bases numbered 2, after V lost 0 bases and J lost 4 bases. Germline-derived CDR1 and CDR2 are SGHTA and FQGNSA. This CDR3 region has 15 residues. The CDR3 loop reads CASSLASGRSETQYF. In nucleotides, the CDR3 is TGTGCCAGCAGCTTAGCTAGCGGGAGGTCAGAGACCCAGTACTTC. The entire variable domain, with the rest obtained from reference TRBV7-2 and TRBJ2-5, is as follows: GAGVSQSPSNKVTEKGKDVELRCDPISGHTALYWYRQSLGQGLEFLIYFQGNSAPDKSGLPSDRFSAERTGGSVSTLTIQRTQQEDSAVYLCASSLASGRSETQYFGPGTRLLVL.

V is TRBV7-9 and J is TRBJ2-1, with D hard to call. V was cut by 6 bases and J by 10 bases, with 10 bases left in between. The CDR3 totals 11 residues. Germline CDR1 is SEHNR and CDR2 is FQNEAQ (reference sequence). The CDR3: CASSQTQEQFF. The CDR3 DNA is TGTGCCAGCAGTCAAACGCAGGAGCAGTTCTTC.

With regard to this clone: A read error may account for a junction end that differs from germline. The genes are TRBV5-6 and TRBJ2-5; D is perhaps TRBD2 (6 bases). Germline CDR1 SGHDT, CDR2 YYEEEE. This CDR3 is built from 14 residues. The CDR3 DNA reads as TGTGCCAGCAGCTTGTTCGGGGGAGAAGAGGCCCAGTACTTC. Translated: CASSLFGGEEAQYF. The entire variable domain, with the rest obtained from reference TRBV5-6 and TRBJ2-5, is as follows: DAGVTQSPTHLIKTRGQQVTLRCSPKSGHDTVSWYQQALGQGPQFIFQYYEEEERQRGNFPDRFSGHQFPNYSSELNVNALLLGDSALYLCASSLFGGEEAQYFGPGTRLLVL.

The genes are TRBV7-6 and TRBJ2-7; no reliable D call. Germline CDR1 reads SGHVS; CDR2 reads FNYEAQ. V was clipped by 1 base and J by 4 bases, with 8 bases between them. This CDR3 spans 13 amino acids. The CDR3 DNA sequence: TGTGCCAGCAGCTTAGAAGGGAAATACGAGCAGTACTTC. Translation gives CASSLEGKYEQYF.

A few counts support this clone. This chain links TRBV27 with TRBJ2-5; 7 positions match TRBD1. Germline assignment: CDR1 MNHEY and CDR2 SMNVEV (reference sequence). The CDR3 consists of 15 residues. V shed 2 bases, J shed 4 bases, and the junction held 7 bases outside the gene matches. CDR3 in DNA: TGTGCCAGCAGTTTAGGACAGGCCTCACGAGAGACCCAGTACTTC. Translated, it gives CASSLGQASRETQYF.

V gene TRBV9 combines with J gene TRBJ2-1; D unclear. The CDR3 contains 13 residues. Germline V lookup: CDR1 SGDLS, CDR2 YYNGEE. V was cut by 4 bases and J by 9 bases, with 14 bases left in between. Written as DNA, the CDR3 is TGTGCCAGCAGCACTCGGCATTCGGGTGAGCAGTTCTTC. This translates into CASSTRHSGEQFF.

The CDR3, as DNA: TGTGCCAGCGGAAGAGGGAGCTCCTACGAGCAGTACTTC. Amino acid sequence: CASGRGSSYEQYF. V and J are TRBV7-2 and TRBJ2-7, with D perhaps TRBD2 (5 bases). CDR3 length equals 13 residues. Trimming removed 8 bases at V and 0 bases at J, with 11 bases between. Germline loops: CDR1 SGHTA, CDR2 FQGNSA.

This clone showed up just a few times. The V gene is TRBV7-2, the J gene TRBJ2-7; 8 bases are shared with TRBD2. The CDR3 contains 15 residues. After removal of 2 bases from V and 5 bases from J, the junction contained 8 bases not matched to a gene. Germline-derived CDR1 and CDR2 are SGHTA and FQGNSA. DNA of the CDR3: TGTGCCAGCAGCTTACCCGGACTAGCTGCTCACGAGCAGTACTTC. As protein: CASSLPGLAAHEQYF.

CDR3 DNA: TGCGCCAGCAGCCAAGGGACTAGCGGATCAAGTAATCCTCAAGAGACCCAGTACTTC. It yields the protein CASSQGTSGSSNPQETQYF. The chain carries TRBV4-1 and TRBJ2-5; 10 bases align to TRBD2. The CDR3 runs 19 residues. Germline V CDR1 and CDR2: MGHRA, YSYEKL. V dropped 1 base and J dropped 2; count of bases not matched to a gene: 13.

This chain connects TRBV29-1 to TRBJ2-7; weak D call: TRBD1 (6 bases). This CDR3 has 14 amino acids. The V and J ends lost 5 bases and 5 bases respectively, with 19 bases between them. The germline V gene encodes CDR1 SQVTM and CDR2 ANQGSEA. The CDR3 loop is CSVTTNRAGNEQYF. Here the CDR3 DNA reads TGCAGCGTTACCACTAACAGGGCGGGCAACGAGCAGTACTTC.

The sample holds a few counts of this clone. This chain connects TRBV7-2 to TRBJ2-5; possibly TRBD2 for D (5 bases). Trimming left V 3 bases short and J 4 bases short, with 18 bases between. CDR1 and CDR2 from the germline V gene are SGHTA and FQGNSA. The CDR3 has 16 amino acids. CDR3 sequence reads: CASSFKVIAWPETQYF. The CDR3 DNA reads TGTGCCAGCAGCTTTAAGGTCATAGCGTGGCCAGAGACCCAGTACTTC. Based on the CDR3 plus reference TRBV7-2 and TRBJ2-5, the full variable domain is GAGVSQSPSNKVTEKGKDVELRCDPISGHTALYWYRQSLGQGLEFLIYFQGNSAPDKSGLPSDRFSAERTGGSVSTLTIQRTQQEDSAVYLCASSFKVIAWPETQYFGPGTRLLVL.